These 27 T cell receptor beta chains share one sample of origin, sequenced in a study of cytomegalovirus exposure and HLA in healthy donors. The PCR made use of 60 Vbeta and 13 Jbeta primers. Only in-frame clones appear in the TCRdb table, and some are missing; sequencing was by immunoSEQ multiplex PCR. The sample has 90,000 to 100,000 clones; under 80% are singletons. The sample comprised PBMCs. Receptors originate from a man between 40 and 49 years old in good health and CMV-seronegative.

The chain links TRBV11-2 to TRBJ1-1, with D tentatively TRBD1 (6 bases). CDR3 length: 17 residues. Germline CDR1 is SGHAT and CDR2 is FQNNGV. Trimming removed 0 bases from V and 4 bases from J, with 18 bases in between. CDR3 coding DNA: TGTGCCAGCAGCTTAGATGGGGGGGGGCGCATTACCACTGAAGCTTTCTTT. It encodes CASSLDGGGRITTEAFF.

This clone was counted only a few times. The V call is TRBV18, the J call TRBJ2-7, with 8 nucleotides matching TRBD1. The germline gives CDR1 KGHSH, CDR2 LQKENI. This CDR3 comprises 14 residues. V dropped 3 bases and J dropped 4; count of bases not matched to a gene: 5. CDR3 sequence (DNA): TGTGCCAGCTCACCCAATGGACAGGGATACGAGCAGTACTTC. Its translation is CASSPNGQGYEQYF.

This rearrangement joins TRBV18 to TRBJ2-5, with TRBD1 identical over 9 bases. The closer fit of TRBJ2-7 to the DNA end suggests the J call may be wrong. Germline V gives CDR1 KGHSH, CDR2 LQKENI. The CDR3 totals 15 residues. Here the CDR3 reads CASSPRGQGAGEQYF. For the CDR3, the DNA is TGTGCCAGCTCACCACGGGGACAGGGAGCGGGCGAGCAGTACTTC.

The chain has TRBV6-6 and TRBJ2-4, with D hard to call. The CDR3 sequence is 11 residues long. Germline CDR1 and CDR2: MNHNY and SVGAGI (reference sequence). Trimming pared 9 bases from V and 8 bases from J, leaving 11 bases between. CDR3 nucleotides: TGTGCCAGGCCGCGCCCCCACATTCAGTACTTC. Its protein product is CARPRPHIQYF.

V gene TRBV7-6 combines with J gene TRBJ1-1; TRBD1 matches at 7 bases. V lost 4 bases to trimming and J lost 7 bases; unmatched junction nucleotides: 21. The CDR3 sequence is 18 residues long. The germline V gene has CDR1 SGHVS and CDR2 FNYEAQ. CDR3 loop: CASSSRTGEALTDVEAFF. The CDR3 bases are TGTGCCAGCAGCTCCCGGACAGGCGAGGCACTGACGGACGTTGAAGCTTTCTTT.

This clone was observed a handful of times. DNA for the CDR3: TGTGCAAGTCGCTTAAGGGGTCTAGCGGGAGGGCCGAGGCTTCCACCCTACGAGCAGTACTTC. It translates to CASRLRGLAGGPRLPPYEQYF. This chain connects TRBV12-2 to TRBJ2-7; TRBD2 is the table's D call and was not checked against the DNA. TRBV12-2 is a listed pseudogene. This CDR3 has 21 residues.

This clone has just one count. This chain uses TRBV28 with TRBJ2-7, with D perhaps TRBD2 (5 bases). Per germline, CDR1 MDHEN and CDR2 SYDVKM. CDR3 size: 12 residues. Deletions cut 3 bases from V and 7 bases from J, with 10 bases between. CDR3 coding DNA: TGTGCCAGCAGTTTGAGGGTCAAGGAGCAGTACTTC. Its protein product is CASSLRVKEQYF.

The V call is TRBV29-1, the J call TRBJ2-2, with D uncertain. The V end was cut by 1 base, the J end by 7 bases, with 10 bases between. The V gene's germline CDR1 is SQVTM and CDR2 ANQGSEA. This CDR3 contains 13 residues. The CDR3 coding sequence is TGCAGCGTTGAAGCTACTACGGGCGGGGAGCTGTTTTTT. Its protein product is CSVEATTGGELFF.

The rearrangement uses TRBV28 and TRBJ2-7; TRBD2 aligns across 7 bases. Unmatched junction bases numbered 8, after V lost 4 bases and J lost 2 bases. The CDR3 is made up of 15 amino acids. Looked up from germline, CDR1 is MDHEN and CDR2 is SYDVKM. As DNA, the CDR3 is TGTGCCAGCAGTTCTGTCCGACTAGCCCCCTACGAGCAGTACTTC. It yields the protein CASSSVRLAPYEQYF.

DNA of the CDR3: TGTGCCAGCACCAAAGTGGGCAGGACCTACGAGCAGTACTTC. It yields the protein CASTKVGRTYEQYF. The chain employs TRBV6-5 and TRBJ2-7, with unresolved D. Germline values: CDR1 MNHEY, CDR2 SVGAGI. The CDR3 sequence is 14 residues long. The ends were cut back, 7 bases at V and 2 bases at J, with 15 bases in the middle.

The chain joins TRBV6-1 to TRBJ2-7; 12 nucleotides agree with TRBD1. Per the germline V gene, CDR1 is MNHNS and CDR2 is SASEGT. There are 15 residues in the CDR3. V was clipped by 6 bases and J by 3 bases; unmatched bases: 6. This CDR3 is CASSVGTGGFYEQYF. DNA of the CDR3: TGTGCCAGCAGCGTAGGGACAGGGGGCTTCTACGAGCAGTACTTC.

In DNA form, the CDR3 reads TGTGCCAGCAGCCAAGGGGGCAGGGGCGCAGATACGCAGTATTTT. It yields the protein CASSQGGRGADTQYF. This chain joins TRBV4-2 and TRBJ2-3, with D maybe TRBD1 (6 bases). Germline V gene data show CDR1 as LGHNA and CDR2 as YNFKEQ. V was clipped by 1 base and J by 4 bases, with 12 bases between them. The CDR3 extends over 15 amino acids.

The V call is TRBV7-3, the J call TRBJ2-1, with 8 bases that match TRBD2. CDR1 and CDR2 from the germline V gene are SGHTA and FQGTGA. The CDR3 has 14 amino acids. Trimming removed 5 bases from V and 7 bases from J; junction bases left unmatched: 7. The CDR3, as DNA: TGTGCCAGCAGCCGGGGGGGGTACTGGAATGAGCAGTTCTTC. It is translated as CASSRGGYWNEQFF.

The chain is built from TRBV7-7 and TRBJ2-5, with D tentatively TRBD1 (5 bases). In germline, CDR1 is SSHAT, CDR2 FNYEAQ (reference sequence). The ends were cut back, 1 base at V and 5 bases at J, with 11 bases in the middle. The CDR3 covers 14 residues. The CDR3 DNA reads as TGTGCCAGCAGCTTAGAACTGGGGCATGAGACCCAGTACTTC. Amino acids: CASSLELGHETQYF. The full variable domain, with the rest looked up from reference TRBV7-7 and TRBJ2-5, is GAGVSQSPRYKVTKRGQDVTLRCDPISSHATLYWYQQALGQGPEFLTYFNYEAQPDKSGLPSDRFSAERPEGSISTLTIQRTEQRDSAMYRCASSLELGHETQYFGPGTRLLVL.

The chain uses TRBV19 and TRBJ2-1, with 13 bases fitting TRBD2. After removal of 3 bases from V and 3 bases from J, the junction contained 8 bases not matched to a gene. The CDR3 has 18 residues. From germline, CDR1 is LNHDA and CDR2 SQIVND (reference sequence). The CDR3 reads CASSMRTSGSWGYNEQFF. For the CDR3, the DNA is TGTGCCAGTAGTATGAGGACTAGCGGGAGTTGGGGCTACAATGAGCAGTTCTTC. Full variable domain (outside the CDR3, taken from reference TRBV19 and TRBJ2-1): DGGITQSPKYLFRKEGQNVTLSCEQNLNHDAMYWYRQDPGQGLRLIYYSQIVNDFQKGDIAEGYSVSREKKESFPLTVTSAQKNPTAFYLCASSMRTSGSWGYNEQFFGPGTRLTVL.

V usage is TRBV2 and J usage is TRBJ1-2, with 11 positions matching TRBD1. The CDR3 is 13 residues long. Germline-derived CDR1 and CDR2 are SNHLY and FYNNEI. J gave up 8 bases and V 6 bases, and 5 bases lay outside the gene matches. CDR3 sequence (DNA): TGTGCCAGCAGAGGACAGGGGGCGGAGGGCTACACCTTC. Translating gives CASRGQGAEGYTF.

The chain carries TRBV6-5 and TRBJ2-7; a possible D gene is TRBD2 (5 bases). Trimming removed 8 bases from V and 6 bases from J, with 11 bases in between. Germline V gives CDR1 MNHEY, CDR2 SVGAGI. The length of the CDR3 is 11 residues. The DNA of the CDR3 is TGTGCCAGCCTCGGGGTGAGCGAGCAGTACTTC. Amino acids: CASLGVSEQYF.

The chain couples TRBV29-1 to TRBJ2-3; TRBD2 matches at 12 bases. The CDR3 extends over 14 amino acids. Germline values: CDR1 SQVTM, CDR2 ANQGSEA. V lost 6 bases and J lost 4; bases outside the gene matches: 5. CDR3 loop: CSVDLAGGSDTQYF. In DNA, the CDR3 is TGCAGCGTAGATCTAGCGGGAGGGTCAGATACGCAGTATTTT.

The V and J genes are TRBV28 and TRBJ2-2; D gene ambiguous. The CDR3 has 14 amino acids. Trimming took 5 bases from V and 4 from J, leaving 11 bases between them. Germline values: CDR1 MDHEN, CDR2 SYDVKM. CDR3 protein: CASSLLGFTGELFF. DNA for the CDR3: TGTGCCAGCAGTCTACTTGGTTTCACCGGGGAGCTGTTTTTT.

This clone has more than one count but fewer than ten. The V gene is TRBV19, the J gene TRBJ1-4; tentatively, D is TRBD1 (6 bases). Germline CDR1 reads LNHDA; CDR2 reads SQIVND (reference sequence). Deletions cut 6 bases from V and 6 bases from J, with 17 bases between. The CDR3 spans 15 residues. CDR3 loop: CASRQNRVVDEKLFF. The CDR3 DNA reads as TGTGCCAGTAGGCAAAACAGGGTCGTTGATGAAAAACTGTTTTTT. Filled out from reference TRBV19 and TRBJ1-4, the complete variable domain reads DGGITQSPKYLFRKEGQNVTLSCEQNLNHDAMYWYRQDPGQGLRLIYYSQIVNDFQKGDIAEGYSVSREKKESFPLTVTSAQKNPTAFYLCASRQNRVVDEKLFFGSGTQLSVL.

The chain joins TRBV19 to TRBJ2-5; D not certain. V lost 10 bases, J lost 5 bases, and 17 bases lay in between. This CDR3 comprises 13 residues. Germline CDR1 reads LNHDA; CDR2 reads SQIVND (reference sequence). The CDR3 DNA sequence: TGTGCCATCTCAAAGTCCCTCCGGGAGACCCAGTACTTC. Translated: CAISKSLRETQYF. Filled out from reference TRBV19 and TRBJ2-5, the complete variable domain reads DGGITQSPKYLFRKEGQNVTLSCEQNLNHDAMYWYRQDPGQGLRLIYYSQIVNDFQKGDIAEGYSVSREKKESFPLTVTSAQKNPTAFYLCAISKSLRETQYFGPGTRLLVL.

The rearrangement joins TRBV5-1 to TRBJ2-5; D unclear. In germline, CDR1 is SGHRS, CDR2 YFSETQ. V was cut by 0 bases and J by 2 bases, with 11 bases left in between. The CDR3 contains 15 residues. CDR3 in DNA: TGCGCCAGCAGCTTGGAGTCGTCAGTACAAGAGACCCAGTACTTC. Translation gives CASSLESSVQETQYF.

This chain links TRBV15 with TRBJ1-5; D is possibly TRBD1 (5 bases). With 3 bases removed from V and 2 bases from J, the gap between germline ends came to 14 bases. The germline V gene encodes CDR1 LNHNV and CDR2 YYDKDF (reference sequence). This CDR3 contains 16 residues. CDR3 DNA: TGTGCCACCAGCAGCGCTAGGGGCGATCGCAATCAGCCCCAGCATTTT. Its protein product is CATSSARGDRNQPQHF.

This clone was found once. The J gene is TRBJ2-3, the V gene TRBV9, with TRBD2 matching 16 bases. V was pared by 4 bases and J by 2 bases, with 4 bases of the junction left unmatched. This CDR3 is 17 amino acids long. Germline V gene sequence: CDR1 SGDLS, CDR2 YYNGEE. The CDR3 DNA reads as TGTGCCAGCAGCACTGGGACTAGCGGGGGGGTCACAGATACGCAGTATTTT. It encodes CASSTGTSGGVTDTQYF.

V and J are TRBV27 and TRBJ2-7; 11 bases line up with TRBD2. V gave up 8 bases and J gave up 3 bases; unmatched junction bases: 9. Germline CDR1 is MNHEY and CDR2 is SMNVEV (reference sequence). This CDR3 is 15 amino acids long. CDR3 sequence: CASSGSGRADYEQYF. CDR3 sequence (DNA): TGTGCCAGCTCGGGTAGCGGGAGGGCCGACTACGAGCAGTACTTC.

The chain combines TRBV7-2 with TRBJ2-7, with 7 bases that match TRBD2. V gave up 4 bases and J gave up 6 bases; unmatched junction bases: 6. The V gene's germline CDR1 is SGHTA and CDR2 FQGNSA. This CDR3 has 13 amino acids. CDR3: CASSSTSRSEQYF. The CDR3 DNA sequence: TGTGCCAGCAGCTCGACTAGCAGGAGCGAGCAGTACTTC.

A few counts support this clone. The CDR3 here is CASSLAVNEKLFF. CDR3 nucleotide sequence: TGTGCCAGCAGCTTGGCAGTGAATGAAAAACTGTTTTTT. The V gene is TRBV5-6, the J gene TRBJ1-4; unclear D gene. The germline gives CDR1 SGHDT, CDR2 YYEEEE. This CDR3 has 13 residues. V lost 0 bases, J lost 5 bases, and 5 bases lay in between.